This TCR beta chain is drawn from a study of T cells in Graves' hyperthyroidism and ophthalmopathy (dated by TCRdb to the late 2010s). Notes on the research overall: Peripheral blood samples were taken at the time of initial diagnosis, prior to any treatment. TCR V-J signatures able to tell the groups apart were searched for in a discovery cohort of approximately 95 patients, of whom roughly 42 had Graves' ophthalmopathy and about 55 had stable Graves' hyperthyroidism. An independent validation cohort of under 20 hyperthyroidism patients and about 15 patients who later progressed to ophthalmopathy tested prospective prediction of ophthalmopathy. The 75 to 100 discovery patients were divided at random into training and test sets in a 7:3 ratio. In six Graves' hyperthyroidism patients, the study also compared T-cell repertoires from thyroid tissue with T-cell repertoires from blood. Following sampling, methimazole starting at 30 mg daily was given to hyperthyroidism patients, and high-dose intravenous methylprednisolone was given to ophthalmopathy patients. The paper reports TCR Vbeta CDR3 sequencing of some 140 peripheral blood samples: 40 or so ophthalmopathy, 75 to 80 hyperthyroidism and some 17 progressor patients.

Remarks on this clonotype: The antigen it binds to is not known. The record has no base qualities; no much larger clone is one base away.

Moderately to severely active disease, a Clinical Activity Score of at least 3, a NOSPECS grade of at least 4, and a duration under 3 months were present in ophthalmopathy patients. The study excluded patients with uncontrolled infections, other autoimmune diseases, pregnancy or lactation. Diagnoses relied on clinical symptoms, serum thyroxine and TRAb, thyroid ultrasound and orbital computed tomography. PBMCs were separated from under 11 ml of fresh peripheral blood using Ficoll-Paque density gradient centrifugation. Total RNA was extracted using Trizol reagent, and RNA quality was assessed on an Agilent 2100 Bioanalyzer. The germline V gene (reference sequence) yields LNHDA for CDR1 and SQIVND for CDR2. V is shortened by 5 bases, J by 6 bases, and the region joining them spans 11 bases. The CDR3 covers 13 residues, taking in both the cysteine and the phenylalanine. Of the read, only the CDR3 DNA is kept; its 39 bases are in frame from base 1.

Amplification of TCR beta CDR3 regions was carried out from RNA transcripts. The first round of RT-PCR for the TCR CDR3 was performed with the HTBI primer set and the Qiagen OneStep RT-PCR kit. Libraries were constructed in a second round of multiplex PCR, after which size selection and purification were performed. Libraries were sequenced paired-end with 100 bp reads on an Illumina HiSeq2000. In the original analysis: Raw data were processed with SOAPnuke, discarding reads with adapters, uncalled bases, mean Phred below 15, or no exact constant-primer or identifier match. COPE v1.2.5 was used to merge the high-quality paired reads, and each unique nucleotide sequence was defined as a clonotype. MiTCR v1.1 was used to align the clonotypes against IMGT TRBV, TRBD and TRBJ reference segments. The analysis was restricted to V-J combinations with a frequency above 0.0001, which together covered approximately 99% of the repertoires. A TCS score was defined as the ratio of F50 (clonal expansion) to E x V (chaos), with BLOSUM62-based TCRdist applied between CDR3 peptides within each V-J. Welch's t-statistics and random forest reduced several hundred V-J features to 13, which were used in a naive Bayes classifier (R e1071). Starting from the raw public reads, TCRdb applied fastp trimming at Q25, assembled clones with MiXCR and retained in-frame beta chains. Rows with one shared CDR3 protein collapse into an entry with the most common genes and DNA. The V and J calls here are based on TCRdb, not the publication. Here the sample has 500,000 or so distinct CDR3 sequences; about a sixth occur a single time. Approximately 16% of the sample is in the top ten clones.

On the study overall, not on this receptor specifically: A model built on a 13 V-J signature distinguished ophthalmopathy from stable hyperthyroidism, reaching about 88% sensitivity and around 81% specificity in cross-validation and 80%/75% in testing. No statistical method was used to fix the sample size in advance, and group allocation was not hidden from the investigators. Most expanded thyroid clonotypes (frequency above 0.001) were also detected in blood, suggesting blood repertoires may reflect thyroid immune responses. In validation, the model predicted progression to ophthalmopathy with just under 71% sensitivity and about 73% specificity, a median of approximately 6.5 months before onset.

Sequenced material: blood. The rearranged segments are TRBV19 and TRBJ2-1, with no confidently assigned D gene. The clonotype originates from a woman younger than 35 with Graves' ophthalmopathy. The nucleotide sequence is given as TGTGCCAGTAGTGTCGGACCGTTCAATGAGCAGTTCTTC. Translated, this is CASSVGPFNEQFF.